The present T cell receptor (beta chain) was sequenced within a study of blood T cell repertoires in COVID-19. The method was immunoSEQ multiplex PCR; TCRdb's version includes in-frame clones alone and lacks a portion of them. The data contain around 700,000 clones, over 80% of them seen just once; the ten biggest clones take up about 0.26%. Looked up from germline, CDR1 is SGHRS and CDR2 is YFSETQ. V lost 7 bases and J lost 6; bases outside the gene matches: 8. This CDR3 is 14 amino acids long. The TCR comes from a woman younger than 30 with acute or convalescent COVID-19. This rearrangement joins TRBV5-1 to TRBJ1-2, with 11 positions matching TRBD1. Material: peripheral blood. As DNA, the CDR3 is TGCGCCAGCGGGTCTCCGGGACAGGGGGATGGCTACACCTTC. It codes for CASGSPGQGDGYTF.